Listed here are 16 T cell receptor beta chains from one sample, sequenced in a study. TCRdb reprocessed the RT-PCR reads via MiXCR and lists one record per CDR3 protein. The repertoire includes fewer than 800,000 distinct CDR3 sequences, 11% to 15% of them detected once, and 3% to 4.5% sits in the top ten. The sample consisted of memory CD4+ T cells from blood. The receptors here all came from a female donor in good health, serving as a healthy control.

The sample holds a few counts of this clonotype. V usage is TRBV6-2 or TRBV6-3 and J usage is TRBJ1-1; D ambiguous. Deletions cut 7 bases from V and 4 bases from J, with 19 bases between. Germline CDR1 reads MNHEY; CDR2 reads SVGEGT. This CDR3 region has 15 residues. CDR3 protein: CASMGSRGRGTEAFF. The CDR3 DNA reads TGTGCCAGCATGGGGAGCCGTGGTCGTGGCACTGAAGCTTTCTTT.

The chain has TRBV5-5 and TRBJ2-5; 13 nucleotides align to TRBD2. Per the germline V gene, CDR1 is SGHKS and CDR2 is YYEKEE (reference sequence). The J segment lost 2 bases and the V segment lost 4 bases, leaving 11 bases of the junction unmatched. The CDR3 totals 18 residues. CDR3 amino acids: CASSTGTSGIFAQETQYF. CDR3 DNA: TGTGCCAGCAGCACCGGGACTAGCGGGATTTTTGCACAAGAGACCCAGTACTTC.

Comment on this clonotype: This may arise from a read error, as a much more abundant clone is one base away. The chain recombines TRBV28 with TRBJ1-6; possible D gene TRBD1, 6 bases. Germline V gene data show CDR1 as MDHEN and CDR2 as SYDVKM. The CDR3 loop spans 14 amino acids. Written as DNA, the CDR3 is TGTGCCAGCAGTCTCGGACAGCCTAATTCACCCCTCCAATTT. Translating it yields CASSLGQPNSPLQF.

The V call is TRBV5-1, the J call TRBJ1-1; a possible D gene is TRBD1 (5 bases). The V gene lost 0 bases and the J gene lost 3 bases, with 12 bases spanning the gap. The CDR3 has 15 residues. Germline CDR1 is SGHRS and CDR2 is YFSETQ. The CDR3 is CASSLDGGDHTEAFF. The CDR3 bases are TGCGCCAGCAGCTTGGATGGGGGAGACCACACTGAAGCTTTCTTT.

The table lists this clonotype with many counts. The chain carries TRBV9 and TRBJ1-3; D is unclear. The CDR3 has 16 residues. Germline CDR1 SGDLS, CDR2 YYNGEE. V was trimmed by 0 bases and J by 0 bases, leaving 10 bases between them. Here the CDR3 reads CASSVGMAFSGNTIYF. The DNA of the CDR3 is TGTGCCAGCAGCGTAGGGATGGCCTTCTCTGGAAACACCATATATTTT.

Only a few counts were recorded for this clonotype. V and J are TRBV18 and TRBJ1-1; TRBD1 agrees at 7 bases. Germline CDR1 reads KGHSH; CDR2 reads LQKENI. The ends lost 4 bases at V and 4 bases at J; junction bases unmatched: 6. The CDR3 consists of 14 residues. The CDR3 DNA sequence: TGTGCCAGCTCACAGGGGGCCGTGGTCACTGAAGCTTTCTTT. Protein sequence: CASSQGAVVTEAFF. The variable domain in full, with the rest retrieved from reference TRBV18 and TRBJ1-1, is NAGVMQNPRHLVRRRGQEARLRCSPMKGHSHVYWYRQLPEEGLKFMVYLQKENIIDESGMPKERFSAEFPKEGPSILRIQQVVRGDSAAYFCASSQGAVVTEAFFGQGTRLTVV.

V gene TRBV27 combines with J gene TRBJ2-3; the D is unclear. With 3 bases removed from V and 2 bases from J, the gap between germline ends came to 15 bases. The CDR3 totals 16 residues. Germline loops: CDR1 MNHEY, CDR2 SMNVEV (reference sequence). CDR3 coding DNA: TGTGCCAGCAGTTTTGGGCAGCCGGGCAACACAGATACGCAGTATTTT. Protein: CASSFGQPGNTDTQYF.

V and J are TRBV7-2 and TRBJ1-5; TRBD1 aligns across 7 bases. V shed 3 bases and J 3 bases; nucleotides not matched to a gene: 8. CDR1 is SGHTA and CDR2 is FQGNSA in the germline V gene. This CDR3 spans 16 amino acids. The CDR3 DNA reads TGTGCCAGCAGCTTTAGGGGCAGGGGGGACAATCAGCCCCAGCATTTT. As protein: CASSFRGRGDNQPQHF.

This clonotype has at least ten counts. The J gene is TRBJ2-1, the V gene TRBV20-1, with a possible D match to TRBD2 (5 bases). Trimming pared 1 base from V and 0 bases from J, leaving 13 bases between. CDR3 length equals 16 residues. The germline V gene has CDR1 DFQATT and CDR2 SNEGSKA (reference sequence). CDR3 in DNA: TGCAGTGCTAGAGGAGGAGGTGGTGTCTCCTACAATGAGCAGTTCTTC. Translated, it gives CSARGGGGVSYNEQFF.

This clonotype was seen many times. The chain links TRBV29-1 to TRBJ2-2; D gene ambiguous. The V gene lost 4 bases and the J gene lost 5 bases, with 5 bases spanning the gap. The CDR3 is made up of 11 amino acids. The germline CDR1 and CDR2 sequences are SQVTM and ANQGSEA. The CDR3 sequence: CSVVTTGELFF. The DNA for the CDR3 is TGCAGCGTTGTCACGACCGGGGAGCTGTTTTTT.

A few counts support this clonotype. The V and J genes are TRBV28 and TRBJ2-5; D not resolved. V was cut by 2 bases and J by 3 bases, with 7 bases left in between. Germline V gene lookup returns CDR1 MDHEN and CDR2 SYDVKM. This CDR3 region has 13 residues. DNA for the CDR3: TGTGCCAGCAGTTTACCCCAAGAAGAGACCCAGTACTTC. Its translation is CASSLPQEETQYF.

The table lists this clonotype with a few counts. CDR3 region: CASSGPQGVNEQYF. CDR3 DNA sequence: TGTGCCAGCAGTGGGCCTCAGGGGGTCAACGAGCAGTACTTC. The chain is built from TRBV2 and TRBJ2-7; TRBD1 agrees at 7 bases. CDR1 and CDR2 from the germline V gene are SNHLY and FYNNEI. V dropped 4 bases and J dropped 5; count of bases not matched to a gene: 8. This CDR3 spans 14 amino acids.

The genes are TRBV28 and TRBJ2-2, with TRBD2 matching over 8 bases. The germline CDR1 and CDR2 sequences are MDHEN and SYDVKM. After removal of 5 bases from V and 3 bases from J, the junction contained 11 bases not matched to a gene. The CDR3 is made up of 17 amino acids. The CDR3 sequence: CASSPNPGLGDTGELFF. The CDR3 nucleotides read TGTGCCAGCAGTCCAAACCCGGGACTAGGGGACACCGGGGAGCTGTTTTTT.

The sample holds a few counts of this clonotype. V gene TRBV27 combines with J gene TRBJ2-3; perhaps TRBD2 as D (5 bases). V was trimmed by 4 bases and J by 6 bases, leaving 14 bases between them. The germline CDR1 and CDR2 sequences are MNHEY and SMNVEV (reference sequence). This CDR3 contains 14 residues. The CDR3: CASSSRTDHDTQYF. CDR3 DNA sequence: TGTGCCAGCAGTTCTCGGACTGACCATGATACGCAGTATTTT.

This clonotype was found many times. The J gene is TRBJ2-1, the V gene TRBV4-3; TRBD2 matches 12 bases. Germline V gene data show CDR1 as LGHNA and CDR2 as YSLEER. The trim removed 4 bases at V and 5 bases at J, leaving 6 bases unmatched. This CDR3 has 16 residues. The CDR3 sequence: CASSPETSGRNNEQFF. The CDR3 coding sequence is TGCGCCAGCAGCCCGGAGACTAGCGGGAGAAACAATGAGCAGTTCTTC.

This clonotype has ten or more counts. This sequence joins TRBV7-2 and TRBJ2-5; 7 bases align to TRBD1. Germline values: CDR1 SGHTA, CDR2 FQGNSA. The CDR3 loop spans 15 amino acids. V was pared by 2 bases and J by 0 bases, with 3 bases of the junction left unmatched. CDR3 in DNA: TGTGCCAGCAGCTTAATGGGACAGTACCAAGAGACCCAGTACTTC. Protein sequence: CASSLMGQYQETQYF.